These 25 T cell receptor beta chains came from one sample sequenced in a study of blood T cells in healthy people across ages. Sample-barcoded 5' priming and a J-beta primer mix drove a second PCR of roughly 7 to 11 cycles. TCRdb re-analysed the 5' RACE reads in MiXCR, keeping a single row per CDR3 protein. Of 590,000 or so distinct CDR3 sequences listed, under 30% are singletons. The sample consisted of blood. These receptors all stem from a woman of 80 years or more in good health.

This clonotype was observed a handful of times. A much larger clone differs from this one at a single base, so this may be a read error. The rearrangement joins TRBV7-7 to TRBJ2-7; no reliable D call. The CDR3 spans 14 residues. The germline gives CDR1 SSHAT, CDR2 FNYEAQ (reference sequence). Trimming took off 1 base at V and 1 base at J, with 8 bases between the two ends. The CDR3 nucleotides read TGTGCCAGCAGCTTAGATATGGGGTCCTACGAGCAGTACTTC. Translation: CASSLDMGSYEQYF.

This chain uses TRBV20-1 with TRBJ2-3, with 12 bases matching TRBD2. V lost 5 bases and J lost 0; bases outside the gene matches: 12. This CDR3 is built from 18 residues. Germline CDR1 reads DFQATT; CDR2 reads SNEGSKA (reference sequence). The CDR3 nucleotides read TGCAGTGCTCCGGAGCGGCTAGCGGGGGGGCCAAGCACAGATACGCAGTATTTT. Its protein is CSAPERLAGGPSTDTQYF.

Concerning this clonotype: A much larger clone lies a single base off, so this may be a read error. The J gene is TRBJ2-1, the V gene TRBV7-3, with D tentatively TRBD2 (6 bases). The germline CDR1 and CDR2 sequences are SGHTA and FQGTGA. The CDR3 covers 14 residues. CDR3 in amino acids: CASSTGTLNNVQFF. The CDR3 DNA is TGTGCCAGCAGCACCGGGACTCTAAACAATGTGCAGTTCTTC.

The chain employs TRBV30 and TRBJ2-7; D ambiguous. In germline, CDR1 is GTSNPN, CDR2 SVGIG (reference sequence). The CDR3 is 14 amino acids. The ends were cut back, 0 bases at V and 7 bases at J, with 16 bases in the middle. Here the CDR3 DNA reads TGTGCCTGGAGTGTAAGCCGGACGGTAGTTGAGCAGTACTTC. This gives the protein CAWSVSRTVVEQYF.

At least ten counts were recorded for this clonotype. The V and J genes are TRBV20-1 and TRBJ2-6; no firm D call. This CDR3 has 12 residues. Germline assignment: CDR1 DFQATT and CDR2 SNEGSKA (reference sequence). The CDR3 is CSARSGANVLTF. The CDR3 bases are TGCAGCGCCAGATCTGGGGCCAACGTCCTGACTTTC.

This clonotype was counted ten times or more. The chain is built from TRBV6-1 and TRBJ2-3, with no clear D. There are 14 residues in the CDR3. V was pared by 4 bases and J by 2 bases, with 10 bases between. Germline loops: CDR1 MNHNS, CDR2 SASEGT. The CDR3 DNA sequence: TGTGCCAGCAGTGGGACCCTACACACAGATACGCAGTATTTT. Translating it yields CASSGTLHTDTQYF.

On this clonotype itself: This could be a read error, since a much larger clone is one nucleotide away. Here the CDR3 DNA reads TGCGCCAGCAGCTTGGATTGGGTGACCCAGTTCTTC. Translating it yields CASSLDWVTQFF. The V call is TRBV5-1, the J call TRBJ2-1; the D is unclear. There are 12 residues in the CDR3. Germline CDR1 is SGHRS and CDR2 is YFSETQ. The germline V and J ends were trimmed by 0 bases and 13 bases, with 11 bases remaining between them.

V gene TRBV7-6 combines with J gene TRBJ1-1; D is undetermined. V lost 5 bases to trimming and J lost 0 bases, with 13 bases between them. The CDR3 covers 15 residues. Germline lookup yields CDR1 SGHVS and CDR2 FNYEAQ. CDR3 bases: TGTGCCAGCAGCCTAACGGGGAGTATGAACACTGAAGCTTTCTTT. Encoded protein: CASSLTGSMNTEAFF.

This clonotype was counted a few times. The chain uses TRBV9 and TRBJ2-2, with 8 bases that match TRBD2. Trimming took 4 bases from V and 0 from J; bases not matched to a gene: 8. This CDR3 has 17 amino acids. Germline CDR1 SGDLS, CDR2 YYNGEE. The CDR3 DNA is TGTGCCAGCAGCAAACGATTAGCGGGGACGAACACCGGGGAGCTGTTTTTT. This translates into CASSKRLAGTNTGELFF.

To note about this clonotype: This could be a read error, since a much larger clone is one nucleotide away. The DNA for the CDR3 is TGTGCCAGCAGCACCTGGGGCCAGGGAAGGTCTGGGGCCAACGTCCGGACTTTC. It encodes CASSTWGQGRSGANVRTF. This chain links TRBV7-9 with TRBJ2-6; possibly TRBD1 for D (5 bases). The CDR3 has 18 amino acids. Germline CDR1 is SEHNR and CDR2 is FQNEAQ (reference sequence).

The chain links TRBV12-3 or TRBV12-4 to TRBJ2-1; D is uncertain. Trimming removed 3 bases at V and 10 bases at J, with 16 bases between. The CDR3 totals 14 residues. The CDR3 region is CASSLFGWDYEQFF. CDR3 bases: TGTGCCAGCAGTTTGTTCGGGTGGGATTACGAGCAGTTCTTC.

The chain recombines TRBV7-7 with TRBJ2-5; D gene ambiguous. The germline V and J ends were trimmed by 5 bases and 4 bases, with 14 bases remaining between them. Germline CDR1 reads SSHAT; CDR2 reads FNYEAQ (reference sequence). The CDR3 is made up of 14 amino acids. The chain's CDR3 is CASSPNGRGETQYF. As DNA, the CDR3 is TGTGCCAGCAGCCCCAACGGTAGAGGAGAGACCCAGTACTTC.

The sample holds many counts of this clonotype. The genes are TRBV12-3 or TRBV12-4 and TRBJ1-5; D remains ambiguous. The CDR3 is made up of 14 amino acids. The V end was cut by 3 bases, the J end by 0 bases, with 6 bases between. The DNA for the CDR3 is TGTGCCAGCAGTTTCTCCCTTAGCAATCAGCCCCAGCATTTT. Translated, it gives CASSFSLSNQPQHF.

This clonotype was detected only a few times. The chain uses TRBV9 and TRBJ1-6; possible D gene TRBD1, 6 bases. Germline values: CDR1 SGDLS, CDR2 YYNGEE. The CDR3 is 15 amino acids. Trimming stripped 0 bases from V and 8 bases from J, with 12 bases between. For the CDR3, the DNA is TGTGCCAGCAGCGTAGGAGCAGGGGAGGATTCACCCCTCCACTTT. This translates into CASSVGAGEDSPLHF.

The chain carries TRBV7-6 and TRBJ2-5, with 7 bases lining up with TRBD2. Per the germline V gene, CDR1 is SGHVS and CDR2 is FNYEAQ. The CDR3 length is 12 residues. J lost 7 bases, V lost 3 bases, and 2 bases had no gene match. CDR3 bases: TGTGCCAGCAGCTTTTCTAGCGGGACCCAGTACTTC. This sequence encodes CASSFSSGTQYF. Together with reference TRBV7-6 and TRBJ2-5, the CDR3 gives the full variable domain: GAGVSQSPRYKVTKRGQDVALRCDPISGHVSLYWYRQALGQGPEFLTYFNYEAQQDKSGLPNDRFSAERPEGSISTLTIQRTEQRDSAMYRCASSFSSGTQYFGPGTRLLVL.

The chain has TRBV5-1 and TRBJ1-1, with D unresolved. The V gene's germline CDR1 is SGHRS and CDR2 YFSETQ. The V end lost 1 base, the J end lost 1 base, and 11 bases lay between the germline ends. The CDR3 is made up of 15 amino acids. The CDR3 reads CASSLPGSSNTEAFF. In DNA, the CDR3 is TGCGCCAGCAGCTTGCCCGGTTCTTCGAACACTGAAGCTTTCTTT.

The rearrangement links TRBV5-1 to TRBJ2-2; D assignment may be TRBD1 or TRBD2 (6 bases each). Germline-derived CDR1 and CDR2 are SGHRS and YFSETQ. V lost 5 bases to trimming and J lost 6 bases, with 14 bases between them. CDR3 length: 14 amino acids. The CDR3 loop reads CASRLTGASGELFF. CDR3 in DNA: TGCGCCAGCAGGCTAACGGGGGCCTCCGGGGAGCTGTTTTTT.

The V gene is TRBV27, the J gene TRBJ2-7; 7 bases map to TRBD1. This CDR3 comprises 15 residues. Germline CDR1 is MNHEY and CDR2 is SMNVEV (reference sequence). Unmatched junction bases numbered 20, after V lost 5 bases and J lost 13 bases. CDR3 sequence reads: CASSTPTGIGSPLYF. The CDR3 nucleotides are TGTGCCAGCAGTACCCCGACAGGGATAGGCTCACCCCTCTACTTC.

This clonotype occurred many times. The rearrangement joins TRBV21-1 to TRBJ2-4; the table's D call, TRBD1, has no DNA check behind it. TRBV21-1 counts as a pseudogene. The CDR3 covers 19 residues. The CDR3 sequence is CASSLQPRTGLLAKNIQYF. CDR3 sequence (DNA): TGTGCCAGCAGCCTTCAGCCGAGGACAGGACTCCTAGCCAAAAACATTCAGTACTTC.

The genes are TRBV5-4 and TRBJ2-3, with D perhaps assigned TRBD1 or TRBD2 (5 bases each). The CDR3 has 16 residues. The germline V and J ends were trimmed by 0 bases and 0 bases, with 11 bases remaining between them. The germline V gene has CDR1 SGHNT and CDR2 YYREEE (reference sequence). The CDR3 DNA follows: TGTGCCAGCAGCTTGGATGTCGGGACCAGCACAGATACGCAGTATTTT. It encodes CASSLDVGTSTDTQYF.

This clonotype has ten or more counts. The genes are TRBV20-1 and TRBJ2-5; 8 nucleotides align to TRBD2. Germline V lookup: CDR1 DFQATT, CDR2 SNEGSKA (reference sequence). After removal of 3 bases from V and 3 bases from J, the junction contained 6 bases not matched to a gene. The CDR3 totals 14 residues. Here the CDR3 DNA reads TGCAGTGCTAGGAGCCGGGGGGGGAAAGAGACCCAGTACTTC. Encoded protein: CSARSRGGKETQYF.

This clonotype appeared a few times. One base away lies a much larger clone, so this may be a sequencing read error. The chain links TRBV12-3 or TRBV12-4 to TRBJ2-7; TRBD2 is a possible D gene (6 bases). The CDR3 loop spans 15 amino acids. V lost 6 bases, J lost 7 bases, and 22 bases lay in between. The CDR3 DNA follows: TGTGCCAGCAGAGCGGCCCAGGGAGGAACCAATGAGCAGTACTTC. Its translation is CASRAAQGGTNEQYF.

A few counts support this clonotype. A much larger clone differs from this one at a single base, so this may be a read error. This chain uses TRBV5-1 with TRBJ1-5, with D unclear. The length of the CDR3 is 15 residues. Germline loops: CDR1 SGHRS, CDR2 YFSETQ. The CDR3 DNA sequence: TGCGCCAGCAGCCCCGGAGGGAGGATCAATCGGCCCCAGCATTTT. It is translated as CASSPGGRINRPQHF.

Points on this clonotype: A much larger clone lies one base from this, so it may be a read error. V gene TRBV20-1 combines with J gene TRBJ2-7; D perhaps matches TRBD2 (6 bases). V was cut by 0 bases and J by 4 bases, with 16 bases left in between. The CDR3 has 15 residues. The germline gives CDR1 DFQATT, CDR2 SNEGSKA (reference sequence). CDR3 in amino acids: CSARDMTAGRYEQYV. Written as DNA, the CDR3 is TGCAGTGCTAGAGATATGACAGCGGGTAGGTACGAGCAGTACGTC.

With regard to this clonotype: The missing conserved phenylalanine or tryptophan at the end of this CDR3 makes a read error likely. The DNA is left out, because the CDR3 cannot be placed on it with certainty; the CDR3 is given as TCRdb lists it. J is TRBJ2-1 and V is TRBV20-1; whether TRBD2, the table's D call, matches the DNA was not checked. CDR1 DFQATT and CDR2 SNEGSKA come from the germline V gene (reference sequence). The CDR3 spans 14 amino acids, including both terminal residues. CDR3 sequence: CSASDRDTGYTFGS.